This is a list of T cell receptor beta chains from one sample in a study of blood T cell repertoires in COVID-19. Sequencing was performed with immunoSEQ multiplex PCR; in TCRdb, only in-frame clones are kept and a portion is missing. The sample includes 150,000 to 180,000 clones, roughly 89% seen only once; the top ten take approximately 0.59%. Sequencing used peripheral blood. Every receptor here comes from a man in his fifties or sixties with acute or convalescent COVID-19. The CDR3 runs from the conserved cysteine through the conserved F or W. D genes are given only for firm matches. Some rows mark clone size as missing; the rest say once, few, many or name a class of expanded clone.

size: .
J: TRBJ2-1
D: TRBD2
V: TRBV4-1
CDR3: CASSQDFGRGSYNEQFF
DNA: TGCGCCAGCAGCCAAGATTTCGGGAGGGGATCCTACAATGAGCAGTTCTTC

size: .
J: TRBJ2-3
D: .
V: TRBV24-1
CDR3: CATSDPVDTQYF
DNA: TGTGCCACCAGTGATCCCGTGGATACGCAGTATTTT

size: .
J: TRBJ2-7
D: TRBD1
V: TRBV3-1/TRBV3-2
CDR3: CASSQSGQSYEQYF
DNA: TGTGCCAGCAGCCAATCGGGACAGTCCTACGAGCAGTACTTC

size: .
J: TRBJ1-5
D: .
V: TRBV19
CDR3: CATTGGNQPQHF
DNA: TGTGCCACCACGGGTGGCAATCAGCCCCAGCATTTT

size: .
J: TRBJ1-1
D: .
V: TRBV7-9
CDR3: CASSLDGGTEAFF
DNA: TGTGCCAGCAGCTTAGACGGGGGGACTGAAGCTTTCTTT

size: .
J: TRBJ1-5
D: .
V: TRBV6-1
CDR3: CASSEGHHNQPQHF
DNA: TGTGCCAGCAGTGAAGGACACCACAATCAGCCCCAGCATTTT

size: .
J: TRBJ2-3
D: TRBD1
V: TRBV28
CDR3: CASSFRTGGTDTQYF
DNA: TGTGCCAGCAGTTTTAGGACAGGGGGCACAGATACGCAGTATTTT

size: .
J: TRBJ1-1
D: .
V: TRBV29-1
CDR3: CSVAGQSQTEAFF
DNA: TGCAGCGTTGCTGGACAGAGTCAAACTGAAGCTTTCTTT

size: .
J: TRBJ2-2
D: .
V: TRBV28
CDR3: CASSLLTGIQERELFF
DNA: TGTGCCAGCAGTTTACTTACAGGGATTCAGGAGCGGGAGCTGTTTTTT

size: .
J: TRBJ2-7
D: .
V: TRBV30
CDR3: CAVGGPGLYEQYF
DNA: TGTGCCGTAGGGGGACCTGGACTTTACGAGCAGTACTTC

size: once
J: TRBJ1-5
D: TRBD1
V: TRBV19
CDR3: CASSGTGRGQPQHF
DNA: TGTGCCAGTAGTGGGACAGGGCGTGGGCAGCCCCAGCATTTT

size: .
J: TRBJ2-1
D: TRBD2
V: TRBV25-1
CDR3: CASSDLGGASYNEQFF
DNA: TGTGCCAGCAGTGATCTCGGGGGGGCCTCCTACAATGAGCAGTTCTTC

size: .
J: TRBJ2-7
D: TRBD1
V: TRBV7-9
CDR3: CASSLGAPGTGVYEQYF
DNA: TGTGCCAGCAGCTTAGGGGCACCCGGGACAGGAGTCTACGAGCAGTACTTC